A single sample is the source of the 18 T cell receptor beta chains below, sequenced in a study of beta chain features in type 1 diabetes. Overall study findings and caveats: Significant though moderate, a shortening of TCRB CDR3s appeared in all four CD4+ subsets of Type 1 diabetes patients.

Reverse transcription of all isolated RNA meant that expressed TCRB transcripts were sequenced. The assay was immunoSEQ multiplex PCR, and TCRdb's table has in-frame clones only and misses some. The profile shows approximately 360,000 clones, 10% to 15% of them singletons. No antigen has been assigned to these receptors. Sequencing used naive CD4+ T cells from blood. Receptors originate from a woman between 18 and 30 years old with type 1 diabetes.

There are a few counts of this clone. The rearrangement uses TRBV5-4 and TRBJ1-2, with 9 positions matching TRBD1. Looked up from germline, CDR1 is SGHNT and CDR2 is YYREEE (reference sequence). The CDR3 covers 14 residues. The V and J ends lost 4 bases and 6 bases, in that order; junction bases with no gene match: 7. The CDR3 spells CASSRPGTGNGYTF. The CDR3 DNA reads as TGTGCCAGCAGCCGACCCGGGACAGGGAATGGCTACACCTTC.

The V gene is TRBV2, the J gene TRBJ2-5, with TRBD1 matching over 7 bases. This CDR3 has 17 amino acids. Germline assignment: CDR1 SNHLY and CDR2 FYNNEI. J lost 5 bases, V lost 0 bases, and 12 bases had no gene match. The CDR3 DNA follows: TGTGCCAGCAGTGAAGCGCCCCTACGGACAGGCGGGGAGACCCAGTACTTC. This codes for CASSEAPLRTGGETQYF. Looking up the rest from reference TRBV2 and TRBJ2-5 gives the full variable domain: EPEVTQTPSHQVTQMGQEVILRCVPISNHLYFYWYRQILGQKVEFLVSFYNNEISEKSEIFDDQFSVERPDGSNFTLKIRSTKLEDSAMYFCASSEAPLRTGGETQYFGPGTRLLVL.

The chain is built from TRBV14 and TRBJ2-2, with 8 positions matching TRBD1. CDR3 length: 14 amino acids. Germline loops: CDR1 SGHDN, CDR2 FVKESK. V lost 5 bases to trimming and J lost 6 bases; unmatched junction nucleotides: 5. The CDR3 nucleotides read TGTGCCAGCAGCTGGGACAGGAAGGCCGGGGAGCTGTTTTTT. This gives the protein CASSWDRKAGELFF. The variable domain in full, completed from reference TRBV14 and TRBJ2-2, reads EAGVTQFPSHSVIEKGQTVTLRCDPISGHDNLYWYRRVMGKEIKFLLHFVKESKQDESGMPNNRFLAERTGGTYSTLKVQPAELEDSGVYFCASSWDRKAGELFFGEGSRLTVL.

This clone has a handful of counts. The CDR3 is CAIISSDTYEQYF. The CDR3 bases are TGTGCCATCATTAGCAGTGATACCTACGAGCAGTACTTC. This chain links TRBV6-1 with TRBJ2-7; the D is unclear. CDR1 and CDR2 from the germline V gene are MNHNS and SASEGT. The CDR3 is 13 residues long. Trimming removed 10 bases at V and 2 bases at J, with 15 bases between.

The rearrangement uses TRBV4-2 and TRBJ1-4; 7 bases are a match to TRBD1. The CDR3 contains 16 residues. CDR1 and CDR2 (germline): LGHNA, YNFKEQ. J gave up 3 bases and V 0 bases, and 4 bases lay outside the gene matches. The CDR3 DNA follows: TGTGCCAGCAGCCAAGATTTCGGACAGGCTAATGAAAAACTGTTTTTT. It translates to CASSQDFGQANEKLFF.

The chain carries TRBV30 and TRBJ1-4; 7 bases align to TRBD1. Germline CDR1 is GTSNPN and CDR2 is SVGIG (reference sequence). Trimming at V came to 0 bases and at J to 8 bases, leaving 9 bases not matched to a gene. The CDR3 totals 15 residues. CDR3 amino acids: CAWSVPWIGGEKLFF. CDR3 coding DNA: TGTGCCTGGAGTGTACCGTGGATAGGGGGCGAAAAACTGTTTTTT.

This clone showed up just a few times. J is TRBJ2-3 and V is TRBV19; TRBD1 matches 8 bases. The V gene end was trimmed by 3 bases and the J gene end by 1 base; junction bases not matched to a gene: 3. The CDR3 consists of 15 residues. The germline gives CDR1 LNHDA, CDR2 SQIVND (reference sequence). The CDR3 region is CASSIPGQGTDTQYF. CDR3 DNA sequence: TGTGCCAGTAGTATCCCGGGACAGGGCACAGATACGCAGTATTTT.

With regard to this clone: Other DNA sequences of this sample code for an identical CDR3. This chain joins TRBV9 and TRBJ2-1, with TRBD2 matching 11 bases. With V trimmed by 0 bases and J by 4 bases, 0 bases remained unmatched. The CDR3 has 15 amino acids. Germline values: CDR1 SGDLS, CDR2 YYNGEE. The CDR3 here is CASSVVAGGYNEQFF. The CDR3 nucleotides read TGTGCCAGCAGCGTAGTAGCGGGAGGGTACAATGAGCAGTTCTTC.

This clone was counted only a few times. The CDR3 sequence is CASSLGQSNGYTF. In DNA form, the CDR3 reads TGTGCCAGCAGCTTGGGCCAGTCGAATGGCTACACCTTC. The genes are TRBV5-4 and TRBJ1-2; D unclear. V gave up 0 bases and J gave up 6 bases, with 9 bases separating them. CDR1 is SGHNT, CDR2 YYREEE, per germline (reference sequence). CDR3 length: 13 residues.

This clone was seen more than once but under ten times. This rearrangement joins TRBV18 to TRBJ2-1; possible D gene TRBD1, 5 bases. The CDR3 is 14 residues long. V shed 0 bases and J shed 7 bases, with 10 bases lying between them. Germline V gene data show CDR1 as KGHSH and CDR2 as LQKENI. DNA of the CDR3: TGTGCCAGCTCACCACCGGGGCCGATTAATGAGCAGTTCTTC. This codes for CASSPPGPINEQFF.

This clone has only a few counts. The chain combines TRBV10-3 with TRBJ1-1, with a possible D match to TRBD1 (6 bases). Germline lookup yields CDR1 ENHRY and CDR2 SYGVKD. Trimming left V 3 bases short and J 4 bases short, with 12 bases between. The CDR3 extends over 14 amino acids. CDR3: CAISDKQGRTEAFF. The CDR3, as DNA: TGTGCCATCAGTGACAAGCAGGGGCGCACTGAAGCTTTCTTT.

The chain uses TRBV29-1 and TRBJ2-7, with TRBD1 matching over 7 bases. The junction had 13 bases not matched to a gene; V was cut back by 4 bases and J by 7 bases. The germline V gene has CDR1 SQVTM and CDR2 ANQGSEA. This CDR3 spans 14 amino acids. CDR3 DNA sequence: TGCAGCGTTGGCCACCAGACAGGGATGAGTGAGCAGTACTTC. Residues: CSVGHQTGMSEQYF.

This chain connects TRBV28 to TRBJ1-5; D remains ambiguous. Per the germline V gene, CDR1 is MDHEN and CDR2 is SYDVKM. Deletions cut 6 bases from V and 5 bases from J, with 14 bases between. CDR3 size: 14 residues. The CDR3 spells CASSSGTRDQPQHF. CDR3 bases: TGTGCCAGCAGCTCGGGAACCAGAGATCAGCCCCAGCATTTT.

This clone was seen a handful of times. This chain uses TRBV4-3 with TRBJ2-6; no firm D call. CDR3 size: 16 residues. V was shortened by 3 bases and J by 4 bases, with 13 bases between the two germline ends. Germline assignment: CDR1 LGHNA and CDR2 YSLEER. CDR3 DNA sequence: TGCGCCAGCAGCCAGATTCAGATGAGGGGGGCCAACGTCCTGACTTTC. Translating it yields CASSQIQMRGANVLTF.

This clone was observed a handful of times. V usage is TRBV6-5 and J usage is TRBJ2-1; 10 bases are shared with TRBD2. Trimming cost V 0 bases and J 10 bases; bases outside gene matches: 6. Germline V gives CDR1 MNHEY, CDR2 SVGAGI. This CDR3 has 15 residues. CDR3 residues: CASSYSRLAGGEQFF. CDR3 coding DNA: TGTGCCAGCAGTTACTCGAGACTAGCGGGCGGGGAGCAGTTCTTC.

There are a few counts of this clone. CDR3 bases: TGTGCCAGCAGTTCTCTAGAGGAAACAGATACGCAGTATTTT. Its protein is CASSSLEETDTQYF. V and J are TRBV6-5 and TRBJ2-3; D remains ambiguous. Germline V gene lookup returns CDR1 MNHEY and CDR2 SVGAGI. The V end was cut by 4 bases, the J end by 3 bases, with 11 bases between. The CDR3 contains 14 residues.

This clone was detected only a few times. This sequence joins TRBV14 and TRBJ1-6; weak D call: TRBD1 (6 bases). From germline, CDR1 is SGHDN and CDR2 FVKESK. The CDR3 is 13 residues long. V gave up 0 bases and J gave up 11 bases, with 8 bases separating them. CDR3 sequence (DNA): TGTGCCAGCAGCCAAGATTGGGGGCCACCCCTCCACTTT. This encodes CASSQDWGPPLHF.

This clone has only a few counts. This chain links TRBV5-1 with TRBJ1-6; the D gene is possibly TRBD1 (5 bases). Germline CDR1 and CDR2: SGHRS and YFSETQ. Trimming shortened V by 1 base and J by 6 bases, and 17 bases separated the two germline ends. The CDR3 runs 17 residues. The CDR3 loop reads CASSLREMGPGNSPLHF. In DNA, the CDR3 is TGCGCCAGCAGCTTGAGGGAAATGGGGCCAGGTAATTCACCCCTCCACTTT. The variable domain in full, with the rest retrieved from reference TRBV5-1 and TRBJ1-6, is KAGVTQTPRYLIKTRGQQVTLSCSPISGHRSVSWYQQTPGQGLQFLFEYFSETQRNKGNFPGRFSGRQFSNSRSEMNVSTLELGDSALYLCASSLREMGPGNSPLHFGNGTRLTVT.